This TCR beta chain appears in the sequencing data of a study of regulatory T cells in long-lasting Graves disease. The CDR3 contains 15 residues. J gave up 4 bases and V 4 bases, and 7 bases lay outside the gene matches. Germline values: CDR1 MDHEN, CDR2 SYDVKM. Sequencing libraries for TCR beta were prepared with iRepertoire HTBI primers and Arm-PCR of CDR3 regions. TCRdb used MiXCR to reprocess the multiplex PCR reads, holding one entry per CDR3 protein. Altogether 400,000 to 500,000 distinct CDR3 sequences are present, approximately 14% being singletons, with the ten largest covering over 15%. Time point: newly diagnosed GD, antithyroid drugs for less than 3 months. PBMC RNA was the source of the TCR library. In its sample, this clonotype was seen many times. The sample was also linked to a second study, of T cells in Graves' hyperthyroidism and ophthalmopathy.

Sequencing was performed on peripheral blood mononuclear cells (PBMCs), taken at new diagnosis, from a patient treated with antithyroid drugs. The V call is TRBV28, the J call TRBJ1-5; 7 bases are shared with TRBD1. The sequence was collected from a woman aged 45 to 65 with Graves disease. CDR3 sequence: CASSSHDRENQPQHF. The CDR3 nucleotides read TGTGCCAGCAGTTCTCATGACAGGGAGAATCAGCCCCAGCATTTT.